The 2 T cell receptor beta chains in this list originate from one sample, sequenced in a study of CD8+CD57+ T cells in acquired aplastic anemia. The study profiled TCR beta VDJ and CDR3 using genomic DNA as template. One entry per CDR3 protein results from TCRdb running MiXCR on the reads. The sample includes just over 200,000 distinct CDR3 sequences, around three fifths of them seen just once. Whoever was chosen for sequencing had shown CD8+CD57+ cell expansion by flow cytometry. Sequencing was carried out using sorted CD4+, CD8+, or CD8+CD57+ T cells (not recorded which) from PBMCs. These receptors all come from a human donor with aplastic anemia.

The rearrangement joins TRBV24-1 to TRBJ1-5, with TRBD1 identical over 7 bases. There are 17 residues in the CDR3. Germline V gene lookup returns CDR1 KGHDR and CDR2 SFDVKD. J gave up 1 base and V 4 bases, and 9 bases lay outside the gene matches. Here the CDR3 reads CATSDLTGDGSNQPQHF. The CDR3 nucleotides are TGTGCCACCAGTGACCTTACAGGGGATGGGAGCAATCAGCCCCAGCATTTT.

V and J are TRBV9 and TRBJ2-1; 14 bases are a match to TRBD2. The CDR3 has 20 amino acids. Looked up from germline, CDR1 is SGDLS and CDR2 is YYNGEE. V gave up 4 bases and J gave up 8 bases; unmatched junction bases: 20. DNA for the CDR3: TGTGCCAGCAGCCCACAGTCCGGGACTAGCGGGAGTGGTGCCAGGGATGAGCAGTTCTTC. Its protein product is CASSPQSGTSGSGARDEQFF.